Following are 32 T cell receptor beta chains from one sample sequenced in a study of shared clonotypes between healthy human individuals. Sequencing used immunoSEQ multiplex PCR; TCRdb keeps in-frame clones, though not all of them. The sample records under 600,000 clones, about three quarters being singletons. The specimen sequenced was PBMCs. Every receptor here comes from a woman aged 40 to 50 in good health. Some clones in this sample may be carry-over from other donors' samples.

The chain employs TRBV4-3 and TRBJ2-1; TRBD2 agrees at 8 bases. With V trimmed by 2 bases and J by 6 bases, 6 bases remained unmatched. In germline, CDR1 is LGHNA, CDR2 YSLEER. The CDR3 loop spans 15 amino acids. The CDR3 spells CASSQLTGTSNEQFF. CDR3 nucleotides: TGCGCCAGCAGCCAACTAACAGGGACTAGCAATGAGCAGTTCTTC.

In its sample, this clone was seen many times. V usage is TRBV7-6 and J usage is TRBJ2-1, with TRBD2 matching over 10 bases. With 4 bases clipped from V and 1 base from J, the junction kept 1 base outside the gene matches. Germline V gene data show CDR1 as SGHVS and CDR2 as FNYEAQ. The CDR3 consists of 15 residues. CDR3 amino acids: CASSSSGRSYNEQFF. CDR3 sequence (DNA): TGTGCCAGCAGCTCTAGCGGGAGATCCTACAATGAGCAGTTCTTC.

This chain uses TRBV28 with TRBJ1-3, with 7 nucleotides matching TRBD1. The J segment lost 10 bases and the V segment lost 6 bases, leaving 18 bases of the junction unmatched. The germline CDR1 and CDR2 sequences are MDHEN and SYDVKM. The CDR3 is 16 residues long. This CDR3 is CASSRDSAPRRGTIYF. CDR3 bases: TGTGCCAGCAGCCGGGACAGCGCCCCGCGGCGGGGTACCATATATTTT.

The rearrangement links TRBV19 to TRBJ2-2; weak D call: TRBD1 (5 bases). Looked up from germline, CDR1 is LNHDA and CDR2 is SQIVND (reference sequence). This CDR3 has 14 amino acids. Trimming pared 6 bases from V and 6 bases from J, leaving 14 bases between. The CDR3 DNA reads as TGTGCCAGTAGACATGTAGGGGTTGCCGGGGAGCTGTTTTTT. Translation gives CASRHVGVAGELFF.

This chain's CDR3 is CASSEFLGSNEQYF. As DNA, the CDR3 is TGTGCCAGCAGTGAATTCTTAGGGTCCAACGAGCAGTACTTC. The V gene is TRBV25-1, the J gene TRBJ2-5; D not certain. With the DNA end fitting TRBJ2-7 better, the J assignment may be wrong. The germline gives CDR1 MGHDK, CDR2 SYGVNS. The CDR3 totals 14 residues.

This clone has at least ten counts. The CDR3 sequence: CSVPRTSGSSTGELFF. The CDR3 region has the DNA TGCAGCGTCCCCAGGACTAGCGGGAGCTCCACCGGGGAGCTGTTTTTT. This chain joins TRBV29-1 and TRBJ2-2; TRBD2 agrees at 13 bases. CDR1 and CDR2 (germline): SQVTM, ANQGSEA. V shed 6 bases, J shed 4 bases, and the junction held 8 bases outside the gene matches. The CDR3 loop spans 16 amino acids.

The genes are TRBV2 and TRBJ2-5, with D unclear. Trimming stripped 3 bases from V and 1 base from J, with 9 bases between. Germline values: CDR1 SNHLY, CDR2 FYNNEI. CDR3 size: 14 residues. CDR3 amino acids: CASSEYGSQETQYF. The CDR3 DNA reads as TGTGCCAGCAGTGAGTATGGCAGCCAAGAGACCCAGTACTTC.

J is TRBJ2-1 and V is TRBV6-1; D unclear. The germline V gene encodes CDR1 MNHNS and CDR2 SASEGT. Trimming cost V 3 bases and J 6 bases, with 6 bases left between them. This CDR3 has 12 residues. This chain's CDR3 is CASSETVNEQFF. CDR3 in DNA: TGTGCCAGCAGTGAGACGGTCAATGAGCAGTTCTTC.

This sequence joins TRBV9 and TRBJ1-2, with D maybe TRBD1 (5 bases). From germline, CDR1 is SGDLS and CDR2 YYNGEE. The CDR3 length is 15 residues. Trimming took off 3 bases at V and 3 bases at J, with 15 bases between the two ends. For the CDR3, the DNA is TGTGCCAGCAGCGCCAAGGGACCACTCTACTATGGCTACACCTTC. It codes for CASSAKGPLYYGYTF. Combining the CDR3 with reference TRBV9 and TRBJ1-2 gives the whole variable domain DSGVTQTPKHLITATGQRVTLRCSPRSGDLSVYWYQQSLDQGLQFLIQYYNGEERAKGNILERFSAQQFPDLHSELNLSSLELGDSALYFCASSAKGPLYYGYTFGSGTRLTVV.

The chain employs TRBV10-3 and TRBJ1-1; D might be TRBD1 (6 bases). This CDR3 comprises 12 residues. Germline V gene lookup returns CDR1 ENHRY and CDR2 SYGVKD. The V gene lost 6 bases and the J gene lost 5 bases, with 10 bases spanning the gap. CDR3 DNA: TGTGCCATCAGCTTCGACAGGACTGAAGCTTTCTTT. It is translated as CAISFDRTEAFF.

The DNA for the CDR3 is TGTGCCAGCAGCTTAGAGTTCGGGTTATGGTACTTC. Its protein is CASSLEFGLWYF. V usage is TRBV7-9 and J usage is TRBJ2-7; unclear D gene. Trimming pared 1 base from V and 12 bases from J, leaving 13 bases between. CDR1 is SEHNR and CDR2 is FQNEAQ in the germline V gene (reference sequence). This CDR3 is 12 amino acids long.

J is TRBJ2-3 and V is TRBV29-1; maybe TRBD2 (5 bases). Germline values: CDR1 SQVTM, CDR2 ANQGSEA. The CDR3 totals 11 residues. The ends were cut back, 4 bases at V and 6 bases at J, with 8 bases in the middle. DNA for the CDR3: TGCAGCGTTGGGCTAGCTGATACGCAGTATTTT. Its translation: CSVGLADTQYF.

This chain joins TRBV15 and TRBJ2-5; TRBD2 matches at 9 bases. The CDR3 loop spans 16 amino acids. CDR1 and CDR2 from the germline V gene are LNHNV and YYDKDF (reference sequence). J gave up 5 bases and V 6 bases, and 13 bases lay outside the gene matches. CDR3 in amino acids: CATRAVASGVGETQYF. The DNA for the CDR3 is TGTGCCACCAGGGCAGTGGCTAGCGGGGTCGGGGAGACCCAGTACTTC.

The genes are TRBV29-1 and TRBJ2-3; 10 bases fit TRBD2. This CDR3 contains 13 residues. Germline lookup yields CDR1 SQVTM and CDR2 ANQGSEA. V was pared by 6 bases and J by 6 bases, with 6 bases of the junction left unmatched. CDR3 sequence (DNA): TGCAGCGTGGTACTAGCGGGGACGGATACGCAGTATTTT. This gives the protein CSVVLAGTDTQYF.

For this clone: Within the sample, other DNA sequences also encode this same CDR3. V and J are TRBV7-9 and TRBJ1-1; D is uncertain. The germline CDR1 and CDR2 sequences are SEHNR and FQNEAQ (reference sequence). The CDR3 is made up of 13 amino acids. V lost 3 bases to trimming and J lost 1 base, with 6 bases between them. CDR3 sequence reads: CASSLESNTEAFF. CDR3 nucleotide sequence: TGTGCCAGCAGCTTGGAATCGAACACTGAAGCTTTCTTT.

The chain is built from TRBV5-1 and TRBJ2-5, with TRBD2 as a possible D gene (5 bases). With 3 bases removed from V and 5 bases from J, the gap between germline ends came to 26 bases. The CDR3 loop spans 18 amino acids. Germline loops: CDR1 SGHRS, CDR2 YFSETQ. CDR3 amino acids: CASSSWGVGVGLVETQYF. The CDR3 nucleotides are TGCGCCAGCAGCTCCTGGGGTGTCGGGGTTGGGCTTGTGGAGACCCAGTACTTC.

The V call is TRBV7-2, the J call TRBJ2-7; 7 nucleotides align to TRBD2. CDR1 and CDR2 (germline): SGHTA, FQGNSA. The CDR3 is 17 amino acids. The trim removed 6 bases at V and 3 bases at J, leaving 17 bases unmatched. DNA of the CDR3: TGTGCCAGCAGTTTCCCAGCGGGGAGCGGGTCTGTCTACGAGCAGTACTTC. Amino acids: CASSFPAGSGSVYEQYF.

This clone was observed a few times. The chain is built from TRBV9 and TRBJ1-1; D gene ambiguous. The CDR3 sequence is 13 residues long. The V and J ends lost 0 bases and 8 bases respectively, with 11 bases between them. Germline assignment: CDR1 SGDLS and CDR2 YYNGEE. This CDR3 is CASSVAESREAFF. CDR3 in DNA: TGTGCCAGCAGCGTAGCTGAATCGAGGGAAGCTTTCTTT.

The genes are TRBV30 and TRBJ2-3; D is perhaps TRBD1 (5 bases). Germline V gives CDR1 GTSNPN, CDR2 SVGIG (reference sequence). V was cut by 2 bases and J by 2 bases, with 11 bases left in between. There are 14 residues in the CDR3. CDR3 protein: CAWSPSRVTDTQYF. CDR3 sequence (DNA): TGTGCCTGGAGTCCCTCCAGGGTCACAGATACGCAGTATTTT.

This clone has a count of ten or more. The same CDR3 is also encoded by other DNA sequences in this sample. The genes are TRBV25-1 and TRBJ1-1; D gene ambiguous. The CDR3 is 12 amino acids. Germline V gives CDR1 MGHDK, CDR2 SYGVNS. V was trimmed by 5 bases and J by 8 bases, leaving 12 bases between them. This CDR3 reads CASSRNEGEAFF. In DNA, the CDR3 is TGTGCCAGCAGTCGGAATGAAGGGGAAGCTTTCTTT. The variable domain in full, completed from reference TRBV25-1 and TRBJ1-1, reads EADIYQTPRYLVIGTGKKITLECSQTMGHDKMYWYQQDPGMELHLIHYSYGVNSTEKGDLSSESTVSRIRTEHFPLTLESARPSHTSQYLCASSRNEGEAFFGQGTRLTVV.

This clone was recorded only once. The V gene is TRBV7-8, the J gene TRBJ2-3, with D maybe TRBD2 (6 bases). Germline V gene data show CDR1 as SGHVS and CDR2 as FQNEAQ. V was pared by 6 bases and J by 4 bases, with 11 bases between. CDR3 length equals 13 residues. The CDR3 is CASSPWRADTQYF. DNA for the CDR3: TGTGCCAGCAGTCCCTGGAGGGCAGATACGCAGTATTTT.

As regards this clone: The same CDR3 is also encoded by other DNA sequences in this sample. The J gene is TRBJ1-1, the V gene TRBV7-3; possibly TRBD1 for D (6 bases). The CDR3 has 13 residues. The germline V gene encodes CDR1 SGHTA and CDR2 FQGTGA. Trimming removed 1 base from V and 5 bases from J, with 8 bases in between. CDR3: CASSLRGGTEAFF. The CDR3 nucleotides read TGTGCCAGCAGCTTAAGAGGGGGAACTGAAGCTTTCTTT.

Concerning this clone: The identical CDR3 is also encoded by other nucleotide sequences in the sample. The chain links TRBV6-5 to TRBJ2-5; 7 bases are a match to TRBD1. V shed 2 bases, J shed 1 base, and the junction held 1 base outside the gene matches. The CDR3 covers 14 residues. The germline V gene has CDR1 MNHEY and CDR2 SVGAGI. The CDR3 protein is CASSYRDSQETQYF. CDR3 DNA sequence: TGTGCCAGCAGTTACCGGGACAGCCAAGAGACCCAGTACTTC.

The chain recombines TRBV28 with TRBJ1-4, with D unresolved. The germline V gene has CDR1 MDHEN and CDR2 SYDVKM. The CDR3 consists of 14 residues. Trimming took 4 bases from V and 6 from J, leaving 12 bases between them. The CDR3 DNA follows: TGTGCCAGCAGTTGGCAAGGGCCAGATGAAAAACTGTTTTTT. Translated, it gives CASSWQGPDEKLFF.

As regards this clone: This same CDR3 is encoded by further DNA sequences in the sample. The chain links TRBV11-2 to TRBJ2-5; D call uncertain. The CDR3 covers 13 residues. Trimming removed 3 bases at V and 4 bases at J, with 9 bases between. Per germline, CDR1 SGHAT and CDR2 FQNNGV. CDR3 in amino acids: CASSLVPGETQYF. Written as DNA, the CDR3 is TGTGCCAGCAGCTTGGTTCCTGGAGAGACCCAGTACTTC.

CDR3 residues: CASSNLGTDPREQYF. CDR3 coding DNA: TGTGCCAGCAGTAACCTTGGGACAGACCCACGTGAGCAGTACTTC. The V and J genes are TRBV28 and TRBJ2-7, with 7 bases identical to TRBD1. With V trimmed by 5 bases and J by 7 bases, 14 bases remained unmatched. The CDR3 consists of 15 residues. CDR1 MDHEN and CDR2 SYDVKM come from the germline V gene.

This clone has just a few counts. The chain couples TRBV4-2 to TRBJ1-2; D is perhaps TRBD1 (6 bases). Germline CDR1 is LGHNA and CDR2 is YNFKEQ. Trimming took 0 bases from V and 7 from J, leaving 12 bases between them. The CDR3 is made up of 14 amino acids. DNA for the CDR3: TGTGCCAGCAGCCAAGATAAGGGGGTGGGTGGCTACACCTTC. Translating gives CASSQDKGVGGYTF.

The chain has TRBV28 and TRBJ2-5; D is undetermined. The CDR3 length is 18 residues. Per the germline V gene, CDR1 is MDHEN and CDR2 is SYDVKM. The ends were cut back, 4 bases at V and 3 bases at J, with 24 bases in the middle. The CDR3 nucleotides read TGTGCCAGCAGTTCCCTCTCCTCCCCCAAGGGTCCTGAAGAGACCCAGTACTTC. Residues: CASSSLSSPKGPEETQYF.

This CDR3 reads CASSHEGADTEAFF. The CDR3 region has the DNA TGCGCCAGCAGTCACGAGGGGGCTGACACTGAAGCTTTCTTT. The V and J genes are TRBV23-1 and TRBJ1-1; 7 bases map to TRBD1. TRBV23-1 is an open reading frame, and its role is uncertain. Trimming at V came to 3 bases and at J to 3 bases, leaving 4 bases not matched to a gene. This CDR3 is 14 amino acids long.

The rearrangement joins TRBV7-2 to TRBJ1-2; a weak D match, TRBD1 (5 bases). Germline lookup yields CDR1 SGHTA and CDR2 FQGNSA. Trimming stripped 5 bases from V and 8 bases from J, with 21 bases between. The CDR3 loop spans 15 amino acids. CDR3 loop: CASSPTGTGTKGYTF. The CDR3 region has the DNA TGTGCCAGCAGCCCCACGGGAACAGGTACCAAAGGCTACACCTTC.

V is TRBV13 and J is TRBJ2-1, with D tentatively TRBD1 (6 bases). The CDR3 is made up of 14 amino acids. Germline CDR1 PRHDT, CDR2 FYEKMQ (reference sequence). V was trimmed by 8 bases and J by 10 bases, leaving 21 bases between them. In DNA, the CDR3 is TGTGCCAGCTCATTAAGGGGGAGTATTGGGGAGCAGTTCTTC. It encodes CASSLRGSIGEQFF.

The chain joins TRBV7-9 to TRBJ2-7; either TRBD1 or TRBD2 may supply D (5 bases each). The CDR3 is 16 residues long. Trimming removed 5 bases from V and 0 bases from J, with 17 bases in between. From germline, CDR1 is SEHNR and CDR2 FQNEAQ (reference sequence). CDR3 sequence: CASSLLDGTSSYEQYF. In DNA, the CDR3 is TGTGCCAGCAGCCTGTTGGACGGGACGAGCTCCTACGAGCAGTACTTC.